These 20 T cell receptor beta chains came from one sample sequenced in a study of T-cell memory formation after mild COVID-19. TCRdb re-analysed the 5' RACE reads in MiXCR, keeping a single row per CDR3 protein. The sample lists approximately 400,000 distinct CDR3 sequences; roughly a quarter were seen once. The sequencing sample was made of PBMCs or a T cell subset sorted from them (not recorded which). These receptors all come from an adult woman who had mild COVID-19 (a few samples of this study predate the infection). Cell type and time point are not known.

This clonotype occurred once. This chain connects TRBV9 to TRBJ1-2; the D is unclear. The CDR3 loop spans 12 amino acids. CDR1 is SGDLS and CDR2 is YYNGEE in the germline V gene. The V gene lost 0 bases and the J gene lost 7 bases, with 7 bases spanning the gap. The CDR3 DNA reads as TGTGCCAGCAGCGTAGGAGGAGTTGGCTACACCTTC. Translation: CASSVGGVGYTF.

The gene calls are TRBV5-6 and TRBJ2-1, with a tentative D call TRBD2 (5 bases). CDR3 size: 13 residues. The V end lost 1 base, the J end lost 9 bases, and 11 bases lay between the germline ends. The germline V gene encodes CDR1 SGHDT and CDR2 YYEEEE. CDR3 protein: CASSLSLAGEQFF. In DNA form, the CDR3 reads TGTGCCAGCAGCTTGAGTCTAGCTGGTGAGCAGTTCTTC.

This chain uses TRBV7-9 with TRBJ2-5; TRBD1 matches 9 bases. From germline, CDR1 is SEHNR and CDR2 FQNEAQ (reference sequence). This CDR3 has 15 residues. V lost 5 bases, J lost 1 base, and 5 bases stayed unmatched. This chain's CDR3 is CASSGQDRGQETQYF. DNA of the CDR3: TGTGCCAGCAGCGGCCAGGACAGGGGCCAAGAGACCCAGTACTTC.

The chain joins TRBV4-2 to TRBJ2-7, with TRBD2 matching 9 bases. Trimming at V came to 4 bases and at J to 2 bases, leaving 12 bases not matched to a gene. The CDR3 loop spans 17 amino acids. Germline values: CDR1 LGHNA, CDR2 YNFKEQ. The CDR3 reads CASSPRHETSGPYEQYF. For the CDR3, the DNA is TGTGCCAGCAGCCCCCGTCACGAGACTAGCGGTCCCTACGAGCAGTACTTC.

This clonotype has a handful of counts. The DNA for the CDR3 is TGTGCCAGCAGCCGTCCCGGGACTAGCGGGGGGGGAAATGAGCAGTTCTTC. It translates to CASSRPGTSGGGNEQFF. The chain joins TRBV7-9 to TRBJ2-1; 16 bases are a match to TRBD2. Trimming cost V 5 bases and J 7 bases; bases outside gene matches: 8. This CDR3 spans 17 amino acids. CDR1 and CDR2 from the germline V gene are SEHNR and FQNEAQ (reference sequence).

The CDR3 bases are TGTGCCAGCAGTTTTAGACAGGGGACCCCCGAGCTGTTTTTT. This codes for CASSFRQGTPELFF. The chain links TRBV12-3 or TRBV12-4 to TRBJ2-2, with 8 nucleotides matching TRBD1. The junction had 8 bases not matched to a gene; V was cut back by 3 bases and J by 11 bases. The CDR3 is 14 amino acids.

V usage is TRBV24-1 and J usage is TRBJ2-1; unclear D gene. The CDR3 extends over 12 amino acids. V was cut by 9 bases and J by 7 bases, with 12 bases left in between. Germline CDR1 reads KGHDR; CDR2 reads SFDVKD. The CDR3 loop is CATGARVNEQFF. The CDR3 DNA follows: TGTGCCACCGGTGCAAGGGTGAATGAGCAGTTCTTC.

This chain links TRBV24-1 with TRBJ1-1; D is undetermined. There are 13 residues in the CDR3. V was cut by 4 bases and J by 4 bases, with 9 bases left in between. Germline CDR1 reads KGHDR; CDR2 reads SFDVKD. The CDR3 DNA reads TGTGCCACCAGTGAACGTTTGGGCACTGAAGCTTTCTTT. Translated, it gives CATSERLGTEAFF.

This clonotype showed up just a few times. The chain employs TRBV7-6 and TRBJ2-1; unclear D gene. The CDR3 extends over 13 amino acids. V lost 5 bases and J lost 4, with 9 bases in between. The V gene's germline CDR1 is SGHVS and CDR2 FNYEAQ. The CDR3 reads CASSIDPYNEQFF. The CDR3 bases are TGTGCCAGCAGCATCGACCCTTACAATGAGCAGTTCTTC.

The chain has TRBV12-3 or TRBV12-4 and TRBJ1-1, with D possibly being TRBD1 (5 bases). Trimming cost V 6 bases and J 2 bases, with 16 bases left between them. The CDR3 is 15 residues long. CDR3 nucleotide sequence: TGTGCCAGCAGCGCCGGCGGGACGGCAAACACTGAAGCTTTCTTT. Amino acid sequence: CASSAGGTANTEAFF.

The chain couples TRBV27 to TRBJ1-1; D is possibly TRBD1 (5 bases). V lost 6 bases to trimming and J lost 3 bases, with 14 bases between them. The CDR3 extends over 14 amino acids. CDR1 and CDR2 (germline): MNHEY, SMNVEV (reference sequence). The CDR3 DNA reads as TGTGCCAGCAGCTTGGGGGTGGGTGACACTGAAGCTTTCTTT. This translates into CASSLGVGDTEAFF.

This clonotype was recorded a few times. CDR3 residues: CASRLTTSRGDTQYF. The CDR3 DNA reads TGTGCCAGCAGACTTACGACTAGCCGGGGAGATACGCAGTATTTT. V and J are TRBV3-1 and TRBJ2-3; 7 bases fit TRBD2. Trimming removed 6 bases from V and 5 bases from J; junction bases left unmatched: 11. The CDR3 sequence is 15 residues long. CDR1 LGHDT and CDR2 YNNKEL come from the germline V gene (reference sequence).

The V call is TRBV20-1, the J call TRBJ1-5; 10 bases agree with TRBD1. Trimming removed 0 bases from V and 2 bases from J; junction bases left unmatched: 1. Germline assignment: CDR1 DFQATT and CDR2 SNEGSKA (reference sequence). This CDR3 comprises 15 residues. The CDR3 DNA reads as TGCAGTGCTAGAGAGACAGGGGGCGGCAATCAGCCCCAGCATTTT. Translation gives CSARETGGGNQPQHF.

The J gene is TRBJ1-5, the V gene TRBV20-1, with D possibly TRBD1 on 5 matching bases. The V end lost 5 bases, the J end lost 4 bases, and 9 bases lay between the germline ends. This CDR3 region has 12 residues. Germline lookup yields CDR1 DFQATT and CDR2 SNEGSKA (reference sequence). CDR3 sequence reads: CSAGDGNQPQHF. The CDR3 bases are TGCAGTGCTGGGGACGGTAATCAGCCCCAGCATTTT.

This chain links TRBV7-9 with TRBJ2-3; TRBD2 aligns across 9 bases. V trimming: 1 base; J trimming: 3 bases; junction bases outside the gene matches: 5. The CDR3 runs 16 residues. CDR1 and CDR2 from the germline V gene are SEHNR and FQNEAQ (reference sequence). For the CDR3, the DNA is TGTGCCAGCAGCTTAGTAATAGCGGGGGAGACAGATACGCAGTATTTT. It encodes CASSLVIAGETDTQYF.

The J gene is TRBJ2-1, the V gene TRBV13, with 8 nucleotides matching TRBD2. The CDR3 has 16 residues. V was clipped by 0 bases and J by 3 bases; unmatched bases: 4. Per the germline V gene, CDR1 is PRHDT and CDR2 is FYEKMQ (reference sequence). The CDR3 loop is CASSLGRGRLYNEQFF. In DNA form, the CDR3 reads TGTGCCAGCAGCTTAGGCCGCGGGAGGCTCTACAATGAGCAGTTCTTC.

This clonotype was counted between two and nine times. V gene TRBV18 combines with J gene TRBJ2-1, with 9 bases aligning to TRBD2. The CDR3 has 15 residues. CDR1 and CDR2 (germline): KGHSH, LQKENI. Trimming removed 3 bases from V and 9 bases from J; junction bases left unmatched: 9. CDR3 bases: TGTGCCAGCTCACCTGGGATAGCGGGAGCTGGTGAGCAGTTCTTC. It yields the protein CASSPGIAGAGEQFF.

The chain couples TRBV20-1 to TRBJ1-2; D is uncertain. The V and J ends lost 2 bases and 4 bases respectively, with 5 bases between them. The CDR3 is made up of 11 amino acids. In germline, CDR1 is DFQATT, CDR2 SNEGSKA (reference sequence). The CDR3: CSARRGYGYTF. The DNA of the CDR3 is TGCAGTGCTAGACGAGGCTATGGCTACACCTTC.

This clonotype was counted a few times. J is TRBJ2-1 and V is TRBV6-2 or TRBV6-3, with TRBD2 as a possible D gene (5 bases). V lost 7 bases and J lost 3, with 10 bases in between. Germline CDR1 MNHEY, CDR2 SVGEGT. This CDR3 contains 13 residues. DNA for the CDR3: TGTGCCAGCACCCTAGACTACTACAATGAGCAGTTCTTC. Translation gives CASTLDYYNEQFF.

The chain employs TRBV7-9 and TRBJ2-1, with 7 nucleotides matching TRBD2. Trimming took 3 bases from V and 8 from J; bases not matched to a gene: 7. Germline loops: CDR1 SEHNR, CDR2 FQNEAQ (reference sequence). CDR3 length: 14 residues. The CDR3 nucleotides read TGTGCCAGCAGCTTCCGTAGCGGGCCTTATGAGCAGTTCTTC. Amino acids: CASSFRSGPYEQFF. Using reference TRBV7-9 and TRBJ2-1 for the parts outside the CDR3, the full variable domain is DTGVSQNPRHKITKRGQNVTFRCDPISEHNRLYWYRQTLGQGPEFLTYFQNEAQLEKSRLLSDRFSAERPKGSFSTLEIQRTEQGDSAMYLCASSFRSGPYEQFFGPGTRLTVL.